This T cell receptor (beta chain) appears in the sequencing data of a study of blood T cell repertoires in COVID-19. Authors' data handling: From reference gene primer amplification, estimates of nucleated cell counts were derived. Produced via immunoSEQ multiplex PCR; TCRdb's table is partial and in-frame only. Clonal size and the V and J genes are those of that table, whereas D and trimming came from the DNA. The table shows under 500,000 clones, with nearly 90% occurring only once. The germline CDR1 and CDR2 sequences are KGHDR and SFDVKD. Trimming cost V 4 bases and J 2 bases; bases outside gene matches: 8. This CDR3 is built from 17 residues.

This rearrangement joins TRBV24-1 to TRBJ2-3, with 10 bases aligning to TRBD2. This TCR came from a woman younger than 30 with acute COVID-19. The sequencing sample was made of PBMCs or T cells enriched from blood (not recorded which). This CDR3 is CATSDRTSGQTTDTQYF. The CDR3 nucleotides are TGTGCCACCAGTGACAGGACTAGCGGACAGACCACAGATACGCAGTATTTT.